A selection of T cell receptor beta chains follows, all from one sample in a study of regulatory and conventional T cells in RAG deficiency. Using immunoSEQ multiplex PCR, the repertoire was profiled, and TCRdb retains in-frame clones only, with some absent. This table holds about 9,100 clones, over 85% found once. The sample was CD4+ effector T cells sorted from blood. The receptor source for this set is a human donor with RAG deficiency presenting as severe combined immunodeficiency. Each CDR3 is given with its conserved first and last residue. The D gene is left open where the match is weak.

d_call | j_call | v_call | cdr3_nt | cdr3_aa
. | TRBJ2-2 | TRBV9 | TGTGCCAGCAGCGTAGGATGGGGGGCCGGGGAGCTGTTTTTT | CASSVGWGAGELFF
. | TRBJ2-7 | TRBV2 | TGTGCCAGCAGTGCAGGGTACGAGCAGTACTTC | CASSAGYEQYF
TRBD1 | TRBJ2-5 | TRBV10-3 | TGTGCCATCAGTGGGGACAGGGGGGGAGAGACCCAGTACTTC | CAISGDRGGETQYF
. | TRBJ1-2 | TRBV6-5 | TGTGCCAGCAGTTACGGGGGGGTGTATGGCTACACCTTC | CASSYGGVYGYTF
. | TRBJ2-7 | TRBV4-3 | TGCGCCAGCAGCCAAGACAGGTTTTACGAGCAGTACTTC | CASSQDRFYEQYF
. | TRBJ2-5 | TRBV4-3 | TGCGCCAGCAGCCAAGGTGGAAGAAAAGAAGCGGAGACCCAGTACTTC | CASSQGGRKEAETQYF
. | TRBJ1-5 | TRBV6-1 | TGTGCCAGCAGTGAACCCAGGAATCAGCCCCAGCATTTT | CASSEPRNQPQHF
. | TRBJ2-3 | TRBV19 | TGTGCCAGTAGTAACCCAGGGGGGCCTAGCACAGATACGCAGTATTTT | CASSNPGGPSTDTQYF
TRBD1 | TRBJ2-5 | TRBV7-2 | TGTGCCAGCAGCCTCATGACAGGGGCGCCAGAGACCCAGTACTTC | CASSLMTGAPETQYF
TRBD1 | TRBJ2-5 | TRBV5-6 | TGTGCCAGCAGCGTCGACAGGGGAGAGACCCAGTACTTC | CASSVDRGETQYF
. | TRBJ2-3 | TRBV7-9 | TGTGCCAGCAGCTTAGGGACATTTAGCACAGATACGCAGTATTTT | CASSLGTFSTDTQYF
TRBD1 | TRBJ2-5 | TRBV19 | TGTGCCAGTAACGGACAGGGTGTAAAGACCCAGTACTTC | CASNGQGVKTQYF